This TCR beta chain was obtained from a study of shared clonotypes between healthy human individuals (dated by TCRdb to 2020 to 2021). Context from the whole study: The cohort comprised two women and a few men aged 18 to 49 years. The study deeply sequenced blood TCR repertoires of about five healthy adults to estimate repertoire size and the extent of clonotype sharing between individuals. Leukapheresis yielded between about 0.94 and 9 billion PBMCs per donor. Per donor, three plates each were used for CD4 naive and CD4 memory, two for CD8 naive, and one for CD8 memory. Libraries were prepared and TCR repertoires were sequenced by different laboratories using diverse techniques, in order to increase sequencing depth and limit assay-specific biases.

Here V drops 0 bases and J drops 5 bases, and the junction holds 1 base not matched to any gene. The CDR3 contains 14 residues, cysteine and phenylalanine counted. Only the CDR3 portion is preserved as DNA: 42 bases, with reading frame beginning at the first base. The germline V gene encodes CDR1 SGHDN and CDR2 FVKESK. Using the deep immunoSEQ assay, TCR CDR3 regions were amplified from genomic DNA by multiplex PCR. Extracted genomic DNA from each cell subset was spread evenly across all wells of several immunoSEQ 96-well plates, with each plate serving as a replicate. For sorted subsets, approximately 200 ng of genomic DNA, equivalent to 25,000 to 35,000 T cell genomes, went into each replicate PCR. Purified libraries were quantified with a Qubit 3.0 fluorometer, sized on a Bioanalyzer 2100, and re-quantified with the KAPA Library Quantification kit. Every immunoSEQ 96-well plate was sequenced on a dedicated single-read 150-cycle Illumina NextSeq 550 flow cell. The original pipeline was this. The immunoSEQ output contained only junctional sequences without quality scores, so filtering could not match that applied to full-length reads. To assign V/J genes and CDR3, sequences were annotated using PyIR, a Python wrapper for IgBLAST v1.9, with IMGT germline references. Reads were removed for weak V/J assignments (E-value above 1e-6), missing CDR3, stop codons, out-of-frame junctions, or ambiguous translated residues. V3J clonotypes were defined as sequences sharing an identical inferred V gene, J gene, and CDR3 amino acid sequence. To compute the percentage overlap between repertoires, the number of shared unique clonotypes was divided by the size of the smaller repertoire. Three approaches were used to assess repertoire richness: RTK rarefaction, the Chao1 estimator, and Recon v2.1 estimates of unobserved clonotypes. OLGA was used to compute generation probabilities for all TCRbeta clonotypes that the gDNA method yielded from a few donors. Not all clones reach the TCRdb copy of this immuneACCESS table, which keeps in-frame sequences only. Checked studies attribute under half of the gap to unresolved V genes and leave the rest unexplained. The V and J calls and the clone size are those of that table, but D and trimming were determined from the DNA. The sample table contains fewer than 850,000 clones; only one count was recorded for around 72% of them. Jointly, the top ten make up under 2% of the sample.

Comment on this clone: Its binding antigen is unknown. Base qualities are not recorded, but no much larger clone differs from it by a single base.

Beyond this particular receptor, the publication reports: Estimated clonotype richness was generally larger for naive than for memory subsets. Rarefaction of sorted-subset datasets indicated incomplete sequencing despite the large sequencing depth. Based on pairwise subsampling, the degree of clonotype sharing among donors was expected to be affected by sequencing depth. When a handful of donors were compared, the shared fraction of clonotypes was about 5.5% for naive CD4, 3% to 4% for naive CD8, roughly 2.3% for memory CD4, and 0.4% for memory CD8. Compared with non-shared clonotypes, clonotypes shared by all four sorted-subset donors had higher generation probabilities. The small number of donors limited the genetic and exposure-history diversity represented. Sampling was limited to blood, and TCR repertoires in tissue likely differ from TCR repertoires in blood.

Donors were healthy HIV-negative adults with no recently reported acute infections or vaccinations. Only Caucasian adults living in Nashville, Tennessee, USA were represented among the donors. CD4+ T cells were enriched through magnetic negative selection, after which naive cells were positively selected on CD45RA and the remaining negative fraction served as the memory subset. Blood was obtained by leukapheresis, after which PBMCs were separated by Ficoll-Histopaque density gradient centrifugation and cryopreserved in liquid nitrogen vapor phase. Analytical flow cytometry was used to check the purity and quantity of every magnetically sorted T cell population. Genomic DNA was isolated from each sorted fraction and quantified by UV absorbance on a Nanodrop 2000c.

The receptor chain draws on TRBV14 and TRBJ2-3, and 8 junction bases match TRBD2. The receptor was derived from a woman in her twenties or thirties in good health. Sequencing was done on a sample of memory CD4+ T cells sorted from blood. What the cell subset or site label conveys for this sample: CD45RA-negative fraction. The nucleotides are TGTGCCAGCAGCCAAGATAGCGGGAAAGATACGCAGTATTTT. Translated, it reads CASSQDSGKDTQYF.